What follows are 8 T cell receptor beta chains derived from one specimen sequenced in a study of T cell changes during pregnancy in multiple sclerosis. TCRdb keeps only in-frame clones here, not all; method: immunoSEQ multiplex PCR. The sample shows roughly 72,000 clones, around 90% of them seen only once. This material consisted of CD4+ T cells from peripheral blood mononuclear cells, taken before pregnancy. These receptors all stem from a female donor with multiple sclerosis, enrolled in a pregnancy study.

The V call is TRBV25-1, the J call TRBJ1-2, with D tentatively TRBD1 (5 bases). The V end was cut by 4 bases, the J end by 3 bases, with 9 bases between. Germline V gene lookup returns CDR1 MGHDK and CDR2 SYGVNS. The CDR3 runs 13 residues. CDR3 sequence: CASSVGRDYGYTF. CDR3 nucleotide sequence: TGTGCCAGCAGTGTGGGCAGGGACTATGGCTACACCTTC.

This clone appeared once. J is TRBJ2-3 and V is TRBV10-1; 9 nucleotides line up with TRBD2. Germline CDR1 WNHNN, CDR2 SYGVQD (reference sequence). V lost 3 bases to trimming and J lost 4 bases; unmatched junction nucleotides: 2. CDR3 size: 14 residues. The CDR3: CASSDSGSADTQYF. In nucleotides, the CDR3 is TGCGCCAGCAGTGATAGCGGGAGTGCAGATACGCAGTATTTT.

The chain combines TRBV5-1 with TRBJ1-2; D remains ambiguous. This CDR3 has 13 residues. Germline-derived CDR1 and CDR2 are SGHRS and YFSETQ. Between the trimmed V and J ends, which lost 1 base and 2 bases, there was a span of 6 bases. CDR3 loop: CASSLSANYGYTF. The CDR3 bases are TGCGCCAGCAGCTTGTCCGCGAACTATGGCTACACCTTC.

The J gene is TRBJ2-1, the V gene TRBV19; TRBD1 is a possible D gene (7 bases). The germline V and J ends were trimmed by 4 bases and 4 bases, with 20 bases remaining between them. CDR3 length equals 17 residues. Looked up from germline, CDR1 is LNHDA and CDR2 is SQIVND (reference sequence). The CDR3 region is CASSTRQGGGFYNEQFF. Written as DNA, the CDR3 is TGTGCCAGTAGTACAAGGCAGGGGGGCGGTTTTTACAATGAGCAGTTCTTC.

This rearrangement joins TRBV7-6 to TRBJ2-6; perhaps TRBD1 as D (6 bases). CDR1 SGHVS and CDR2 FNYEAQ come from the germline V gene. V gave up 4 bases and J gave up 0 bases, with 16 bases separating them. The CDR3 runs 18 residues. This chain's CDR3 is CASSSPTGPSSGANVLTF. The CDR3 DNA reads TGTGCCAGCAGCTCACCGACAGGCCCCAGCTCTGGGGCCAACGTCCTGACTTTC. The full variable domain, in which reference TRBV7-6 and TRBJ2-6 provide the parts outside the CDR3, is GAGVSQSPRYKVTKRGQDVALRCDPISGHVSLYWYRQALGQGPEFLTYFNYEAQQDKSGLPNDRFSAERPEGSISTLTIQRTEQRDSAMYRCASSSPTGPSSGANVLTFGAGSRLTVL.

The rearrangement links TRBV10-3 to TRBJ2-2; 10 bases are a match to TRBD1. The CDR3 runs to 16 residues. With V trimmed by 6 bases and J by 2 bases, 6 bases remained unmatched. Germline V gene data show CDR1 as ENHRY and CDR2 as SYGVKD. The CDR3 loop is CAISLGTGANTGELFF. The CDR3 nucleotides read TGTGCCATCAGCCTCGGGACAGGGGCAAACACCGGGGAGCTGTTTTTT.

The chain carries TRBV4-1 and TRBJ2-7; 12 bases are a match to TRBD2. The ends lost 4 bases at V and 0 bases at J; junction bases unmatched: 13. The CDR3 has 19 residues. Looked up from germline, CDR1 is MGHRA and CDR2 is YSYEKL. The CDR3 sequence: CASSPDPGLAGRNSYEQYF. CDR3 sequence (DNA): TGCGCCAGCAGCCCCGACCCGGGACTAGCGGGCAGGAACTCCTACGAGCAGTACTTC.

CDR3 residues: CASSALNPTDTQYF. CDR3 bases: TGTGCCAGCAGCGCACTGAATCCCACAGATACGCAGTATTTT. The genes are TRBV9 and TRBJ2-3, with D hard to call. The CDR3 runs 14 residues. Trimming pared 3 bases from V and 2 bases from J, leaving 10 bases between. CDR1 and CDR2 (germline): SGDLS, YYNGEE.